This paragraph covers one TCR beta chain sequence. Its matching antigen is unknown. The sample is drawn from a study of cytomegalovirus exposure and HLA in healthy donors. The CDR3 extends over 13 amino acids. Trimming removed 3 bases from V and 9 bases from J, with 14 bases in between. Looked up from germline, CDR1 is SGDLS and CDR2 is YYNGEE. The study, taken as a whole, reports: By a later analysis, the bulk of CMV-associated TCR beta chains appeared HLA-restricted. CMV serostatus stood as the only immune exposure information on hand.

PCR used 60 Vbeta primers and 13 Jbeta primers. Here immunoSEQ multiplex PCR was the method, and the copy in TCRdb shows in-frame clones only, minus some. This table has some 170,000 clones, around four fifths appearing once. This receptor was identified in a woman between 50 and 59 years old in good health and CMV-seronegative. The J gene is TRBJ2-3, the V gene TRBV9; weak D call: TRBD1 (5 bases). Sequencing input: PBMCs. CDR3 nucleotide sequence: TGTGCCAGCAGCGGACAGTGGGGTGGCACGCAGTATTTT. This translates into CASSGQWGGTQYF. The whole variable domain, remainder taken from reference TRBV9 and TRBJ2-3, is DSGVTQTPKHLITATGQRVTLRCSPRSGDLSVYWYQQSLDQGLQFLIQYYNGEERAKGNILERFSAQQFPDLHSELNLSSLELGDSALYFCASSGQWGGTQYFGPGTRLTVL.